This T cell receptor beta chain was identified during a study of radiation and T cells in renal cell carcinoma. Study-wide context: Nephrectomy followed 15 Gy stereotactic body radiation by 4 weeks.

Study-level findings and limits: Pretreatment tumor biopsies were lacking, so baseline clonotypes are unknown. Top tumor clonotypes rose in blood 2 weeks post-radiation, then contracted.

Noted time point: baseline pretreatment blood. Treatment denoted: 15 Gy SBRT to primary tumor, nephrectomy 4 weeks later. This renal cell carcinoma was of the clear cell type. There are 14 residues in the CDR3. Germline V gives CDR1 SEHNR, CDR2 FQNEAQ (reference sequence). Deletions cut 8 bases from V and 3 bases from J, with 14 bases between. TCRdb keeps only in-frame clones here, not all; method: immunoSEQ multiplex PCR. The sample gives 130,000 to 150,000 clones, 88% of which show up once; 4.1% is in the top ten. Worth noting for this clone: Its specificity is not known.

This clonotype was sampled from a woman in her 70s with renal cell carcinoma. The sequenced sample was blood, obtained from a patient whose treatment included radiotherapy and nephrectomy. The V call is TRBV7-9, the J call TRBJ2-1; TRBD1 is a possible D gene (5 bases). For the CDR3, the DNA is TGTGCCAGCCTTGGACATATAAACTACAATGAGCAGTTCTTC. It translates to CASLGHINYNEQFF.